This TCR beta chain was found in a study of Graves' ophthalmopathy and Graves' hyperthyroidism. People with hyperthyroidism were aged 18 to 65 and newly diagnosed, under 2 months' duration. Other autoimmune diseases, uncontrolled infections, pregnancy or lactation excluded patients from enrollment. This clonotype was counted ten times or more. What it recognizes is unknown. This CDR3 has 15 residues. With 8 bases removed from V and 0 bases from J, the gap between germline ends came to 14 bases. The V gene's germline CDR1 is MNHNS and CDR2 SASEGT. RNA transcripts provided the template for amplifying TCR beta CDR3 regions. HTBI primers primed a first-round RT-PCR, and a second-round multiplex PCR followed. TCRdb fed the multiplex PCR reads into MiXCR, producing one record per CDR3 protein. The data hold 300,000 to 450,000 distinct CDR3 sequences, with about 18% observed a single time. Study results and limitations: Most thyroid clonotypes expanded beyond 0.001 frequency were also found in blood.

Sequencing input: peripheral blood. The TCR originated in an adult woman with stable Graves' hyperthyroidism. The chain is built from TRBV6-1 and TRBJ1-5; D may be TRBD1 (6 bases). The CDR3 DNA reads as TGTGCCAGCGCGCAGGGACACTATAGCAATCAGCCCCAGCATTTT. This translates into CASAQGHYSNQPQHF.